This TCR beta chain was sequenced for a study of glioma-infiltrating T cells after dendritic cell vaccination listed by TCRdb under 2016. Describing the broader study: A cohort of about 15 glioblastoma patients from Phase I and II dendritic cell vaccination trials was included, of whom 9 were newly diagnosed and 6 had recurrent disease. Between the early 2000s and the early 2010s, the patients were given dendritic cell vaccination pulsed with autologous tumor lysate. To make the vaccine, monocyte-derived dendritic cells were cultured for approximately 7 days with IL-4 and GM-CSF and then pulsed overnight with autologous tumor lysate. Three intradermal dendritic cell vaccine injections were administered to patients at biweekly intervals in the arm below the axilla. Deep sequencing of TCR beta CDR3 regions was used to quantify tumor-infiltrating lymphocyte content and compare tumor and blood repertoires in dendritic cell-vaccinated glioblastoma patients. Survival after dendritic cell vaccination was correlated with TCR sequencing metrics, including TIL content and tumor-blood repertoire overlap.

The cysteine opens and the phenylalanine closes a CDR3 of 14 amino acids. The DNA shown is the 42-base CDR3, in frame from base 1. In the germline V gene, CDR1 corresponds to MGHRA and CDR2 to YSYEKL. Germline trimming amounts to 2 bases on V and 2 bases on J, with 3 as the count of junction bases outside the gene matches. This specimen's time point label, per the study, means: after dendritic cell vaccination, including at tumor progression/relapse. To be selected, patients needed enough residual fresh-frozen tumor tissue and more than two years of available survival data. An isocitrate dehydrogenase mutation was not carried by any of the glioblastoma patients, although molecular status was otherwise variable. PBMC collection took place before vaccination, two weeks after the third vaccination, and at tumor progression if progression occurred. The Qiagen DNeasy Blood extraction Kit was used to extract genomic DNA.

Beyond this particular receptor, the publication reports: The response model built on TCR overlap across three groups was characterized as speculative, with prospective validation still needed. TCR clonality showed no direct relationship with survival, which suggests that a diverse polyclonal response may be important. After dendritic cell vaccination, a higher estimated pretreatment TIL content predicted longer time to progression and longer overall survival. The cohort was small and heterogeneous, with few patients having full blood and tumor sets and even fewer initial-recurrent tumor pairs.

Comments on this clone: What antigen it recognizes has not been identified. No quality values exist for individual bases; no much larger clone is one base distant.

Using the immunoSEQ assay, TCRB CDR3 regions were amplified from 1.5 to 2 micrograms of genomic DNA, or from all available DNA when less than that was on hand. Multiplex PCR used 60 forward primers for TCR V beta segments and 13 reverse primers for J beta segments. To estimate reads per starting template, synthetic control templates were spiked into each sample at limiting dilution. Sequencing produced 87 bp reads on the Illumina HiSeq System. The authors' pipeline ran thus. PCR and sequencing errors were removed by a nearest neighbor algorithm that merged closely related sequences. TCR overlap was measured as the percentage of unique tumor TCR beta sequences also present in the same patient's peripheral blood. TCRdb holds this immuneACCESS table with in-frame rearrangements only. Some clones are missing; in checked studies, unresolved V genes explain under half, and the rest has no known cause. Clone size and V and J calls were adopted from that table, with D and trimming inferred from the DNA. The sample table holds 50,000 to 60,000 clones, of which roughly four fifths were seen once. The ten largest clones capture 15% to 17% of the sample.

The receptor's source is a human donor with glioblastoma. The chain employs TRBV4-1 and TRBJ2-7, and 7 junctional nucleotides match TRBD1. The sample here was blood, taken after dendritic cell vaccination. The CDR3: CASSQRDRPYEQYF. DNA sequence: TGCGCCAGCAGCCAAAGGGACAGACCCTACGAGCAGTACTTC.